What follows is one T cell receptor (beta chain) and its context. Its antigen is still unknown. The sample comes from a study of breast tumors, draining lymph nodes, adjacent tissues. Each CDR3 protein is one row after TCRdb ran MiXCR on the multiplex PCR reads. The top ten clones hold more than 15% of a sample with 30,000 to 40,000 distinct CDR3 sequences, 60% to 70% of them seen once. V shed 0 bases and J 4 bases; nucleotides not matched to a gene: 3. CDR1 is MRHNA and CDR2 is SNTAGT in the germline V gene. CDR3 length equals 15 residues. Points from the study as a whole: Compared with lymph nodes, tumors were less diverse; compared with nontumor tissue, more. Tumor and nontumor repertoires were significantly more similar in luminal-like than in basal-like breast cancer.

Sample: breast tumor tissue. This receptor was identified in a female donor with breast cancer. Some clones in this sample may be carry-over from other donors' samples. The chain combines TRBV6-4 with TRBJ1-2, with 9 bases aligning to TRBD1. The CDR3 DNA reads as TGTGCCAGCAGTGACTCCGGACAGGGGAGCTATGGCTACACCTTC. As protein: CASSDSGQGSYGYTF.